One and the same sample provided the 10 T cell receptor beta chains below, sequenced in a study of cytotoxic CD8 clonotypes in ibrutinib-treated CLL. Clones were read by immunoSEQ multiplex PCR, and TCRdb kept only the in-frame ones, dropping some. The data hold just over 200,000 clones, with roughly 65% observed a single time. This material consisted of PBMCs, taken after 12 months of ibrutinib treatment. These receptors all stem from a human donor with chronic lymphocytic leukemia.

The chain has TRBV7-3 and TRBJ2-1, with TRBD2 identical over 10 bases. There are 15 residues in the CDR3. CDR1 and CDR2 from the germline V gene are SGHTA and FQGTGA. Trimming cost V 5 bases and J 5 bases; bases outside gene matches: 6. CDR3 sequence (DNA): TGTGCCAGCAGCCAATTAGCGGGAGGCAACAATGAGCAGTTCTTC. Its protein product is CASSQLAGGNNEQFF.

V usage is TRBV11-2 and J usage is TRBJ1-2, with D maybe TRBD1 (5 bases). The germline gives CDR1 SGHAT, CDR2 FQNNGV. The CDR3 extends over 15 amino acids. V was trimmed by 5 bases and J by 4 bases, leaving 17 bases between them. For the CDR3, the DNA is TGTGCCAGCAGCAGTACCGCCGGGACGCCCTATGGCTACACCTTC. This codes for CASSSTAGTPYGYTF.

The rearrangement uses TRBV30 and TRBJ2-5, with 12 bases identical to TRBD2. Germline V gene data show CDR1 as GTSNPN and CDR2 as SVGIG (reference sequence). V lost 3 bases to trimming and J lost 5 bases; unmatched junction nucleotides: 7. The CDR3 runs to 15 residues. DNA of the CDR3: TGTGCCTGGAGACTAGGACTAGCGGGGCTGGAGACCCAGTACTTC. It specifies CAWRLGLAGLETQYF. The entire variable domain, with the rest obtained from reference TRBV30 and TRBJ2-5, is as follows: SQTIHQWPATLVQPVGSPLSLECTVEGTSNPNLYWYRQAAGRGLQLLFYSVGIGQISSEVPQNLSASRPQDRQFILSSKKLLLSDSGFYLCAWRLGLAGLETQYFGPGTRLLVL.

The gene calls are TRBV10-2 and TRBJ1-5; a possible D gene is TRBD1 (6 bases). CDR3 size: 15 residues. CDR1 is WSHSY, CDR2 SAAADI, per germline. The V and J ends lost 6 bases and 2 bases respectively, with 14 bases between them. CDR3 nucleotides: TGCGCCAGCAGCGCCGGGACAACAGGCAATCAGCCCCAGCATTTT. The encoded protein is CASSAGTTGNQPQHF.

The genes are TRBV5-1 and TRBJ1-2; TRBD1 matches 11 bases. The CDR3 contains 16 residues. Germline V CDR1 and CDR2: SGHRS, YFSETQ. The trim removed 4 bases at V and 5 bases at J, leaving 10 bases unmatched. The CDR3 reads CASSPGQGARGYGYTF. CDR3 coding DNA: TGCGCCAGCAGCCCCGGACAGGGGGCAAGGGGGTATGGCTACACCTTC.

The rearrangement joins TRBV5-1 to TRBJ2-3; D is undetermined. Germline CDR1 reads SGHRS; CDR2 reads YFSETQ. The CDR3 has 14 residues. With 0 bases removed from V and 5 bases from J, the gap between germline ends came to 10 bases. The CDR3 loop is CASSLALGGDTQYF. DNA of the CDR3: TGCGCCAGCAGCTTGGCCCTAGGTGGAGATACGCAGTATTTT.

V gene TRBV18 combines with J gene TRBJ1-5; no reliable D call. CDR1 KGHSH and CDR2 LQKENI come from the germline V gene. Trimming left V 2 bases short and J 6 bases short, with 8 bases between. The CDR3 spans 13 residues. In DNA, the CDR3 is TGTGCCAGCTCACCAGGGTCCGGTCAGCCCCAGCATTTT. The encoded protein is CASSPGSGQPQHF.

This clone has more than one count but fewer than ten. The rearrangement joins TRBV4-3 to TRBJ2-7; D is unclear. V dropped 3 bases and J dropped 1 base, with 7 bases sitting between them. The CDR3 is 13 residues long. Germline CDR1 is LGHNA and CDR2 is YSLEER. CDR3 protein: CASSQSRSYEQYF. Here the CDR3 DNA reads TGCGCCAGCAGCCAGTCCAGGTCCTACGAGCAGTACTTC.

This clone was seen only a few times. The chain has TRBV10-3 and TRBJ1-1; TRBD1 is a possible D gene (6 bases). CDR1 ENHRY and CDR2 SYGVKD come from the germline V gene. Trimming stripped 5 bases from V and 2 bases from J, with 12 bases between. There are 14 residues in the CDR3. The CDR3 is CAISRDNGNTEAFF. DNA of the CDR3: TGTGCCATCAGTAGGGACAACGGAAACACTGAAGCTTTCTTT.

CDR3 sequence reads: CASSKDRGGNIEAFF. CDR3 coding DNA: TGCGCCAGCAGCAAAGACAGGGGAGGAAATATTGAAGCTTTCTTT. This chain joins TRBV5-1 and TRBJ1-1, with 8 nucleotides matching TRBD1. The CDR3 is 15 amino acids. The V and J ends lost 4 bases and 7 bases, in that order; junction bases with no gene match: 12. Germline values: CDR1 SGHRS, CDR2 YFSETQ.